These 6 T cell receptor beta chains were sequenced from one sample in a study of blood T cell repertoires in COVID-19. Assay used: immunoSEQ multiplex PCR; TCRdb lists only in-frame clones, some missing. Here the sample spans 170,000 or so clones, more than 85% being singletons. Sequences were obtained from peripheral blood. These receptor sequences come from a man between 60 and 70 years old with COVID-19, enrolled during active disease.

This chain's CDR3 is CASSFDSRTEAFF. The CDR3 DNA reads as TGTGCCAGCAGTTTCGACAGCCGAACTGAAGCTTTCTTT. The chain combines TRBV12-3 or TRBV12-4 with TRBJ1-1; maybe TRBD1 (5 bases). Trimming stripped 3 bases from V and 5 bases from J, with 10 bases between. The CDR3 runs to 13 residues.

The V gene is TRBV3-1 (or the pseudogene TRBV3-2), the J gene TRBJ2-5; TRBD1 matches 7 bases. The CDR3 totals 15 residues. V gave up 0 bases and J gave up 3 bases; unmatched junction bases: 4. Germline lookup yields CDR1 LGHDT and CDR2 YNNKEL (reference sequence). The CDR3 here is CASSQDLRGKETQYF. The CDR3 DNA reads as TGTGCCAGCAGCCAAGACCTCAGGGGGAAAGAGACCCAGTACTTC.

The chain joins TRBV18 to TRBJ1-4, with 7 bases matching TRBD1. CDR1 and CDR2 from the germline V gene are KGHSH and LQKENI. The ends lost 2 bases at V and 3 bases at J; junction bases unmatched: 6. This CDR3 has 16 amino acids. The DNA for the CDR3 is TGTGCCAGCTCACCAATGGACAGGCGGTCTAATGAAAAACTGTTTTTT. This sequence encodes CASSPMDRRSNEKLFF.

This clone was observed a single time. The V and J genes are TRBV11-2 and TRBJ2-3; TRBD2 aligns across 14 bases. Germline values: CDR1 SGHAT, CDR2 FQNNGV. J gave up 4 bases and V 5 bases, and 5 bases lay outside the gene matches. This CDR3 spans 16 amino acids. The CDR3 sequence is CASSARLAGGADTQYF. DNA for the CDR3: TGTGCCAGCAGCGCCCGACTAGCGGGAGGGGCAGATACGCAGTATTTT. Filled out from reference TRBV11-2 and TRBJ2-3, the complete variable domain reads EAGVAQSPRYKIIEKRQSVAFWCNPISGHATLYWYQQILGQGPKLLIQFQNNGVVDDSQLPKDRFSAERLKGVDSTLKIQPAKLEDSAVYLCASSARLAGGADTQYFGPGTRLTVL.

This sequence joins TRBV6-4 and TRBJ1-2; D perhaps matches TRBD1 (6 bases). Trimming took 5 bases from V and 2 from J, leaving 15 bases between them. CDR3 length: 15 residues. Per germline, CDR1 MRHNA and CDR2 SNTAGT. For the CDR3, the DNA is TGTGCCAGCAGTTTGGAACTCGGGACAAACTATGGCTACACCTTC. Translated: CASSLELGTNYGYTF.

Remarks on this clone: The same CDR3 arises from other DNA sequences in this sample as well. The V call is TRBV7-8, the J call TRBJ2-2; the D is unclear. Germline V gives CDR1 SGHVS, CDR2 FQNEAQ. The ends were cut back, 2 bases at V and 1 base at J, with 5 bases in the middle. The CDR3 consists of 14 residues. The CDR3: CASSLLRNTGELFF. CDR3 in DNA: TGTGCCAGCAGCTTACTTAGGAACACCGGGGAGCTGTTTTTT.